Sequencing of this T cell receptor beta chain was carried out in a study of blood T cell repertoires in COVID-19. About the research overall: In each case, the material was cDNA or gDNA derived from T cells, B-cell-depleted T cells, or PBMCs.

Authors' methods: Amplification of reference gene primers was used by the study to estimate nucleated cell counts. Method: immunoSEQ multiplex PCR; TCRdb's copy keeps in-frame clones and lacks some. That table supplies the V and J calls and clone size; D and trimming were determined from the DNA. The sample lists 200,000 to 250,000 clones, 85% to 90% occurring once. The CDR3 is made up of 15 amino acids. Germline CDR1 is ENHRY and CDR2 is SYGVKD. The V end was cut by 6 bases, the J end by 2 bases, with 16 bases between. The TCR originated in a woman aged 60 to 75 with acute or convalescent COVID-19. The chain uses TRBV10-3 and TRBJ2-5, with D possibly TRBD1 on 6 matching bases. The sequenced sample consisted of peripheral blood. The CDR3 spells CAISPGGTGQETQYF. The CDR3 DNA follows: TGTGCCATCAGCCCCGGAGGAACAGGGCAAGAGACCCAGTACTTC.